This entry lists 11 T cell receptor beta chains sequenced from one sample in a study of T cell clonality in common variable immunodeficiency. Findings and caveats of the study: Reportedly, TCR beta sequences from common variable immunodeficiency showed fewer deletions and N-nucleotide insertions.

No antigen has been assigned to these receptors. Here immunoSEQ multiplex PCR was the method, and the copy in TCRdb shows in-frame clones only, minus some. Singletons are absent from the sample, which has 23,000 or so clones. The sequenced sample was peripheral blood mononuclear cells. These receptors came from a human donor with common variable immunodeficiency.

The sample holds a few counts of this clone. CDR3 DNA (partial): TGTGCCAGCTCGCAACAGGGAAAGTCTGAA. Translating gives CASSQQGKSE. The full-length CDR3 reads as CASSQQGKSEAFF. The rearrangement uses TRBV18 and TRBJ1-1; weak D call: TRBD1 (6 bases). With the read ending 3 residues before the CDR3 end, the germline J gene is used to fill in that end. Trimming shortened V by 6 bases and J by 6 bases, and 14 bases separated the two germline ends. The CDR3 is made up of 13 amino acids. Germline CDR1 and CDR2: KGHSH and LQKENI.

Concerning this clone: The CDR3 goes on 3 residues after the read ends, and that part is filled in from the germline J gene. The genes are TRBV6-2 or TRBV6-3 and TRBJ2-7, with 7 bases lining up with TRBD2. Germline V gene sequence: CDR1 MNHEY, CDR2 SVGEGT. The J segment lost 0 bases and the V segment lost 5 bases, leaving 4 bases of the junction unmatched. The CDR3 totals 14 residues. Partial CDR3 DNA: TGTGCCAGCAGTAGCCCTAGCGGCTCCTACGAG. It codes for CASSSPSGSYE. The full CDR3 protein is CASSSPSGSYEQYF.

This clone was detected a few times. The read gets to within 3 residues of the CDR3 end, and the germline J gene fills in the rest. This chain joins TRBV6-2 or TRBV6-3 and TRBJ2-7; TRBD1 aligns across 8 bases. The V gene's germline CDR1 is MNHEY and CDR2 SVGEGT. CDR3 size: 14 residues. Trimming removed 7 bases from V and 3 bases from J; junction bases left unmatched: 8. The CDR3: CASNRDRMGYEQYF. Incomplete CDR3 DNA: TGTGCCAGCAACAGGGACAGGATGGGCTACGAG.

This clone has at least ten counts. The read ends 3 residues before the CDR3 terminus; that terminus is restored from the germline J gene. The J gene is TRBJ1-1, the V gene TRBV7-3; D might be TRBD1 (5 bases). Trimming shortened V by 0 bases and J by 1 base, and 9 bases separated the two germline ends. This CDR3 has 15 amino acids. Germline V CDR1 and CDR2: SGHTA, FQGTGA. CDR3 in amino acids: CASSLTEGQNTEAFF. The sequenced part of the CDR3 DNA is TGTGCCAGCAGCTTAACGGAAGGACAGAACACTGAA. Complete variable domain (other parts from reference TRBV7-3 and TRBJ1-1): GAGVSQTPSNKVTEKGKYVELRCDPISGHTALYWYRQSLGQGPEFLIYFQGTGAADDSGLPNDRFFAVRPEGSVSTLKIQRTERGDSAVYLCASSLTEGQNTEAFFGQGTRLTVV.

This clone was recorded many times. The read gets to within 3 residues of the CDR3 end, and the germline J gene fills in the rest. This chain links TRBV29-1 with TRBJ2-1, with D perhaps being TRBD1 or TRBD2 (5 bases each). Looked up from germline, CDR1 is SQVTM and CDR2 is ANQGSEA. The CDR3 extends over 14 amino acids. V was trimmed by 3 bases and J by 2 bases, leaving 11 bases between them. CDR3 DNA (partial): TGCAGCGTTGACAGGGAGATAGCCTACAATGAG. Protein product: CSVDREIAYNE. From start to end, the CDR3 is CSVDREIAYNEQFF.

This clone came up many times. The read stops 3 residues short of the end of the CDR3; the missing end is completed from the germline J gene. J is TRBJ2-3 and V is TRBV14; no definite D call. This CDR3 is built from 12 residues. Per germline, CDR1 SGHDN and CDR2 FVKESK. Partial CDR3 DNA: TGTGCCAGCAGCCAAGACAGGCTGACG. Protein product: CASSQDRLT. The complete CDR3 protein is CASSQDRLTQYF. The complete variable domain, with remaining parts taken from reference TRBV14 and TRBJ2-3, reads EAGVTQFPSHSVIEKGQTVTLRCDPISGHDNLYWYRRVMGKEIKFLLHFVKESKQDESGMPNNRFLAERTGGTYSTLKVQPAELEDSGVYFCASSQDRLTQYFGPGTRLTVL.

This clone came up a few times. The sequence runs out 3 residues before the end of the CDR3; the remainder is reconstructed from the germline J gene. The chain combines TRBV19 with TRBJ1-4, with 7 bases aligning to TRBD1. Germline CDR1 reads LNHDA; CDR2 reads SQIVND (reference sequence). This CDR3 spans 15 amino acids. With V trimmed by 8 bases and J by 3 bases, 9 bases remained unmatched. Partial CDR3 DNA: TGTGCCAGTCGGACAGGAGGAAAGCCTAATGAAAAA. This codes for CASRTGGKPNEK. In full, the CDR3 reads CASRTGGKPNEKLFF.

This clone has only a few counts. The CDR3 end lies 3 residues beyond the end of the read and is filled in from the germline J gene. V is TRBV7-9 and J is TRBJ1-5, with D hard to call. Looked up from germline, CDR1 is SEHNR and CDR2 is FQNEAQ (reference sequence). The CDR3 sequence is 12 residues long. CDR3: CANLVPRVPQHF. The CDR3 bases that were read are TGTGCCAACTTGGTGCCAAGGGTCCCC.

This clone has just a few counts. The read ends 3 residues before the CDR3 terminus; that terminus is restored from the germline J gene. The J gene is TRBJ2-2, the V gene TRBV7-2; TRBD1 agrees at 7 bases. Per the germline V gene, CDR1 is SGHTA and CDR2 is FQGNSA. The CDR3 spans 15 residues. With 4 bases clipped from V and 1 base from J, the junction kept 3 bases outside the gene matches. CDR3 amino acids: CASSYRGLNTGELFF. The sequenced part of the CDR3 DNA is TGTGCCAGCAGCTACAGGGGCCTGAACACCGGGGAG.

In the case of this clone: Coverage ceases 3 residues before the CDR3 finishes, and the germline J gene fills in the end. V usage is TRBV18 and J usage is TRBJ1-1; 7 nucleotides align to TRBD1. The CDR3 is 15 residues long. Unmatched junction bases numbered 8, after V lost 1 base and J lost 6 bases. Germline CDR1 reads KGHSH; CDR2 reads LQKENI. The CDR3 loop is CASSPQGAILAEAFF. The sequenced CDR3 bases are TGTGCCAGCTCACCACAGGGGGCGATCCTGGCTGAA.

Of note for this clone: The read terminates 3 residues before the CDR3 end, so the remaining end is supplied by the germline J gene. V is TRBV6-1 and J is TRBJ1-1, with 7 bases matching TRBD1. This CDR3 is built from 18 residues. The germline V gene has CDR1 MNHNS and CDR2 SASEGT. The J segment lost 5 bases and the V segment lost 0 bases, leaving 15 bases of the junction unmatched. The CDR3 DNA, read in part, is TGTGCCAGCAGTGAAGCGCTTCCGGGGGACAGTTATTTTACTGAA. Its protein is CASSEALPGDSYFTE. The entire CDR3 sequence reads CASSEALPGDSYFTEAFF.